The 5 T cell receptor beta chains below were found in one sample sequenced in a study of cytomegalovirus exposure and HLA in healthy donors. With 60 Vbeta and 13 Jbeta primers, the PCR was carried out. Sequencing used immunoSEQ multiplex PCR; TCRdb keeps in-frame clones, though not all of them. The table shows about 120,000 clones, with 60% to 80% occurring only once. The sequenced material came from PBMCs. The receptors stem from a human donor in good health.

CDR3 in amino acids: CASSLSSSYEQYF. CDR3 coding DNA: TGCGCCAGCAGCTTGTCTTCCTCCTACGAGCAGTACTTC. The rearrangement links TRBV5-1 to TRBJ2-7; D is undetermined. Looked up from germline, CDR1 is SGHRS and CDR2 is YFSETQ. Trimming stripped 1 base from V and 0 bases from J, with 5 bases between. This CDR3 has 13 residues.

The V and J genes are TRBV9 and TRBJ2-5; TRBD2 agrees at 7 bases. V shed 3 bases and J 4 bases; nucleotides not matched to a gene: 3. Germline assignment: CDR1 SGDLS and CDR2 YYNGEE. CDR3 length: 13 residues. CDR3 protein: CASSEGLRETQYF. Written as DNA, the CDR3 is TGTGCCAGCAGCGAGGGACTAAGAGAGACCCAGTACTTC.

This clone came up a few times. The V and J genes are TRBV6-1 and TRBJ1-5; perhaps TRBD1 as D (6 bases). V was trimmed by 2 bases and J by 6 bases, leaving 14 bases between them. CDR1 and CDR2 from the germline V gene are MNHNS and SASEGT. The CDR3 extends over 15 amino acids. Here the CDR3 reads CASSESQGGVQPQHF. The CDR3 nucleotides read TGTGCCAGCAGTGAATCACAGGGTGGGGTTCAGCCCCAGCATTTT.

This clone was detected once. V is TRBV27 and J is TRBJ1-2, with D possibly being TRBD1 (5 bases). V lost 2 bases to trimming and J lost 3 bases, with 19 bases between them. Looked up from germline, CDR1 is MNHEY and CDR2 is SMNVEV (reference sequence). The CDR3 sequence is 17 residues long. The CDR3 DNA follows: TGTGCCAGCAGTTTAAAGGGGAAGAGGCGTGTCGACTATGGCTACACCTTC. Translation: CASSLKGKRRVDYGYTF.

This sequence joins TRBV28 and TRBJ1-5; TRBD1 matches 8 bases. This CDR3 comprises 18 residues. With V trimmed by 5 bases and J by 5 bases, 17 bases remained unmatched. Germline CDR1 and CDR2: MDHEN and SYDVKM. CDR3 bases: TGTGCCAGCAGTGCCTCCCCCTGGACAGGGCATGGGTATCAGCCCCAGCATTTT. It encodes CASSASPWTGHGYQPQHF.